This entry concerns a single TCR beta chain. Data came from immunoSEQ multiplex PCR; TCRdb stores just in-frame clones and leaves some out. The table includes under 300,000 clones, roughly four fifths detected once. The data originate from a study of blood T cell repertoires in COVID-19. Looked up from germline, CDR1 is SGHDT and CDR2 is YYEEEE. After removal of 4 bases from V and 9 bases from J, the junction contained 8 bases not matched to a gene. The CDR3 runs to 16 residues. Material for sequencing was peripheral blood. The sequence was collected from a man younger than 40 who had recovered from COVID-19. This chain uses TRBV5-6 with TRBJ2-1, with 15 bases aligning to TRBD2. The CDR3 DNA sequence: TGTGCCAGCAGCCCAGGACTAGCGGGGGGGTATGCTGAGCAGTTCTTC. Translation: CASSPGLAGGYAEQFF.